The 24 T cell receptor beta chains below come from one sample, sequenced in a study of beta chain features in type 1 diabetes. Study-level results: All four CD4+ subsets from Type 1 diabetes patients carried moderately but significantly shorter TCRB CDR3s.

cDNA synthesis used the whole RNA isolate, giving expressed TCRB sequences. The assay was immunoSEQ multiplex PCR, and TCRdb's table has in-frame clones only and misses some. The sample has hundreds of thousands of clones, over 10% seen once. What these receptors recognize is not known. Material: naive CD4+ T cells from blood. These receptors were collected from a man younger than 30 with type 1 diabetes.

This clone has just a few counts. The chain combines TRBV7-6 with TRBJ2-5, with D possibly TRBD2 on 5 matching bases. CDR3 size: 14 residues. Germline CDR1 is SGHVS and CDR2 is FNYEAQ. V was trimmed by 1 base and J by 5 bases, leaving 11 bases between them. The CDR3 region has the DNA TGTGCCAGCAGCTTAGATGAGGGTCGGGAGACCCAGTACTTC. This codes for CASSLDEGRETQYF.

A few counts support this clone. The same CDR3 can be traced to other DNA sequences in this sample. The rearrangement uses TRBV29-1 and TRBJ1-1; 7 bases match TRBD1. Per germline, CDR1 SQVTM and CDR2 ANQGSEA. CDR3 size: 13 residues. The ends lost 0 bases at V and 3 bases at J; junction bases unmatched: 1. The CDR3 loop is CSVEDRGDTEAFF. Written as DNA, the CDR3 is TGCAGCGTTGAAGACAGGGGGGACACTGAAGCTTTCTTT.

This rearrangement joins TRBV4-1 to TRBJ1-2; D perhaps matches TRBD1 (5 bases). The germline V and J ends were trimmed by 4 bases and 4 bases, with 19 bases remaining between them. Looked up from germline, CDR1 is MGHRA and CDR2 is YSYEKL. The CDR3 runs 16 residues. The CDR3 loop reads CASSRLRAGPGYGYTF. The CDR3 region has the DNA TGCGCCAGCAGCCGCCTTAGAGCAGGGCCCGGCTATGGCTACACCTTC.

This clone was recorded a few times. The chain combines TRBV15 with TRBJ1-2; D not certain. CDR3 length: 14 amino acids. V lost 0 bases and J 6 bases, leaving 11 bases between the germline ends. Germline CDR1 LNHNV, CDR2 YYDKDF (reference sequence). The chain's CDR3 is CATSRDGPADGYTF. In DNA, the CDR3 is TGTGCCACCAGCAGAGATGGCCCCGCGGATGGCTACACCTTC.

This clone was seen a few times. The chain combines TRBV18 with TRBJ1-1, with a tentative D call TRBD1 (5 bases). The CDR3 sequence is 14 residues long. The ends were cut back, 8 bases at V and 1 base at J, with 14 bases in the middle. In germline, CDR1 is KGHSH, CDR2 LQKENI. Here the CDR3 DNA reads TGTGCCAGCCTAGACAGTTCAGGGAACACTGAAGCTTTCTTT. It is translated as CASLDSSGNTEAFF.

This clone turned up a few times. At one end, the junction sequence differs from germline, possibly due to a read error. The chain is built from TRBV28 and TRBJ2-2; no clear D gene. Germline values: CDR1 MDHEN, CDR2 SYDVKM. The length of the CDR3 is 16 residues. The DNA of the CDR3 is TGTGCCAGCACTTTATGGTCATTGGGAAACACCGGGGAGCTGTTTTTT. Encoded protein: CASTLWSLGNTGELFF.

This clone was observed a handful of times. The chain links TRBV9 to TRBJ1-2, with D unclear. The germline gives CDR1 SGDLS, CDR2 YYNGEE. The CDR3 loop spans 14 amino acids. V lost 0 bases and J lost 2, with 8 bases in between. DNA of the CDR3: TGTGCCAGCAGCGTAGATCTAGGGAACTATGGCTACACCTTC. Translating gives CASSVDLGNYGYTF.

CDR3 sequence reads: CASSLFATLQGMSQETQYF. The CDR3 nucleotides are TGTGCCAGCAGCTTATTCGCTACTTTACAAGGCATGAGTCAAGAGACCCAGTACTTC. V and J are TRBV11-2 and TRBJ2-5; D remains ambiguous. Trimming removed 2 bases from V and 2 bases from J, with 24 bases in between. This CDR3 region has 19 residues. Looked up from germline, CDR1 is SGHAT and CDR2 is FQNNGV.

The CDR3 loop is CASSRDRPATNEKLFF. The CDR3 nucleotides read TGTGCCAGCAGCCGGGACAGACCCGCAACTAATGAAAAACTGTTTTTT. This chain uses TRBV13 with TRBJ1-4; 7 positions match TRBD1. Germline loops: CDR1 PRHDT, CDR2 FYEKMQ (reference sequence). CDR3 length: 16 amino acids. Germline trimming cut 5 bases from V and 0 bases from J; bases unmatched to any gene: 6.

This clone was counted a few times. This rearrangement joins TRBV6-6 to TRBJ1-2; D is perhaps TRBD1 (5 bases). Germline CDR1 reads MNHNY; CDR2 reads SVGAGI (reference sequence). This CDR3 region has 12 residues. Trimming stripped 3 bases from V and 6 bases from J, with 8 bases between. The CDR3 sequence is CASSYVGDGYTF. CDR3 bases: TGTGCCAGCAGTTATGTGGGGGATGGCTACACCTTC.

The genes are TRBV9 and TRBJ2-6, with TRBD1 matching 8 bases. This CDR3 has 19 residues. CDR1 is SGDLS and CDR2 is YYNGEE in the germline V gene. Unmatched junction bases numbered 11, after V lost 3 bases and J lost 0 bases. Written as DNA, the CDR3 is TGTGCCAGCAGCGGGGTAAGAACAGGGACAGGCTCTGGGGCCAACGTCCTGACTTTC. Its protein is CASSGVRTGTGSGANVLTF. Variable domain in full (rest from reference TRBV9 and TRBJ2-6): DSGVTQTPKHLITATGQRVTLRCSPRSGDLSVYWYQQSLDQGLQFLIQYYNGEERAKGNILERFSAQQFPDLHSELNLSSLELGDSALYFCASSGVRTGTGSGANVLTFGAGSRLTVL.

This rearrangement joins TRBV7-8 to TRBJ2-1; D unclear. CDR1 is SGHVS and CDR2 is FQNEAQ in the germline V gene. Trimming removed 9 bases at V and 1 base at J, with 7 bases between. The CDR3 is 12 residues long. The CDR3: CASRASYNEQFF. DNA for the CDR3: TGTGCCAGTAGGGCATCCTACAATGAGCAGTTCTTC.

This clone appeared a few times. The gene calls are TRBV7-9 and TRBJ1-1; D uncertain. Trimming took 2 bases from V and 7 from J, leaving 14 bases between them. The germline gives CDR1 SEHNR, CDR2 FQNEAQ (reference sequence). CDR3 size: 14 residues. The CDR3: CASSLHGSGIEAFF. As DNA, the CDR3 is TGTGCCAGCAGCTTACACGGCTCTGGGATTGAAGCTTTCTTT.

The genes are TRBV6-6 and TRBJ1-2; D uncertain. Trimming took 2 bases from V and 3 from J, leaving 4 bases between them. Germline CDR1 and CDR2: MNHNY and SVGAGI (reference sequence). CDR3 size: 12 residues. The CDR3 DNA is TGTGCCAGCAGTTACACCGACTATGGCTACACCTTC. Its translation is CASSYTDYGYTF.

This clone turned up a few times. The chain recombines TRBV2 with TRBJ1-1; D unclear. The V end was cut by 4 bases, the J end by 8 bases, with 11 bases between. The CDR3 is 12 residues long. CDR1 and CDR2 (germline): SNHLY, FYNNEI. The CDR3 sequence is CASSVGGSEAFF. DNA of the CDR3: TGTGCCAGCAGTGTTGGTGGCAGCGAAGCTTTCTTT. The complete variable domain, with remaining parts taken from reference TRBV2 and TRBJ1-1, reads EPEVTQTPSHQVTQMGQEVILRCVPISNHLYFYWYRQILGQKVEFLVSFYNNEISEKSEIFDDQFSVERPDGSNFTLKIRSTKLEDSAMYFCASSVGGSEAFFGQGTRLTVV.

This clone was detected a few times. This chain links TRBV5-1 with TRBJ1-5; possible D gene TRBD1, 6 bases. The length of the CDR3 is 14 residues. V gave up 2 bases and J gave up 5 bases, with 11 bases separating them. CDR1 is SGHRS, CDR2 YFSETQ, per germline. The CDR3 loop is CASSLQGGDQPQHF. Written as DNA, the CDR3 is TGCGCCAGCAGCTTACAGGGCGGCGATCAGCCCCAGCATTTT.

J is TRBJ1-1 and V is TRBV18, with D perhaps matching TRBD1 (5 bases). CDR3 length equals 17 residues. Trimming took off 0 bases at V and 6 bases at J, with 20 bases between the two ends. Germline values: CDR1 KGHSH, CDR2 LQKENI. DNA for the CDR3: TGTGCCAGCTCACCACCAGGAAGGGACCCAACGGGGGCTGAAGCTTTCTTT. This sequence encodes CASSPPGRDPTGAEAFF.

The chain joins TRBV27 to TRBJ1-2; D is perhaps TRBD1 (5 bases). The CDR3 is 15 amino acids. Trimming removed 0 bases from V and 7 bases from J, with 15 bases in between. Germline CDR1 MNHEY, CDR2 SMNVEV (reference sequence). Written as DNA, the CDR3 is TGTGCCAGCAGTTTATCCCCGGGACCCGTGGGTGGCTACACCTTC. This encodes CASSLSPGPVGGYTF.

About this clone itself: Different DNA sequences within this sample yield the same CDR3. The rearrangement uses TRBV5-1 and TRBJ2-2, with D possibly TRBD2 on 5 matching bases. With 4 bases removed from V and 1 base from J, the gap between germline ends came to 5 bases. Per germline, CDR1 SGHRS and CDR2 YFSETQ. The CDR3 consists of 13 residues. CDR3 region: CASSEGNTGELFF. The CDR3 nucleotides read TGCGCCAGCAGCGAGGGGAACACCGGGGAGCTGTTTTTT.

This clone appeared a few times. The chain is built from TRBV11-3 and TRBJ2-3; D is undetermined. CDR3 length: 13 residues. The germline gives CDR1 SGHNT, CDR2 YENEEA. Trimming stripped 2 bases from V and 4 bases from J, with 7 bases between. The CDR3 bases are TGTGCCAGCAGCTTAAATGAGGCAGATACGCAGTATTTT. It specifies CASSLNEADTQYF.

Only a few counts were recorded for this clone. The rearrangement joins TRBV6-6 to TRBJ2-7; possibly TRBD2 for D (5 bases). The germline V gene encodes CDR1 MNHNY and CDR2 SVGAGI (reference sequence). Trimming stripped 5 bases from V and 2 bases from J, with 10 bases between. CDR3 length equals 13 residues. The CDR3 DNA is TGTGCCAGCAGTGTGGAGACTACCTACGAGCAGTACTTC. It encodes CASSVETTYEQYF.

A few counts support this clone. This sequence joins TRBV5-1 and TRBJ2-5, with 9 bases identical to TRBD1. The germline gives CDR1 SGHRS, CDR2 YFSETQ. V lost 3 bases and J lost 5; bases outside the gene matches: 2. The CDR3 is made up of 13 amino acids. CDR3 residues: CASSSQGAETQYF. CDR3 in DNA: TGCGCCAGCAGCTCACAGGGGGCGGAGACCCAGTACTTC.

In its sample, this clone was seen a few times. The chain carries TRBV7-8 and TRBJ1-1; 7 bases fit TRBD1. The germline CDR1 and CDR2 sequences are SGHVS and FQNEAQ. CDR3 length: 13 residues. Trimming at V came to 2 bases and at J to 4 bases, leaving 1 base not matched to a gene. The CDR3 DNA reads as TGTGCCAGCAGCTTATCAGGGGGCACTGAAGCTTTCTTT. Amino acid sequence: CASSLSGGTEAFF. Filled out from reference TRBV7-8 and TRBJ1-1, the complete variable domain reads GAGVSQSPRYKVAKRGQDVALRCDPISGHVSLFWYQQALGQGPEFLTYFQNEAQLDKSGLPSDRFFAERPEGSVSTLKIQRTQQEDSAVYLCASSLSGGTEAFFGQGTRLTVV.

This clone was recorded a few times. V usage is TRBV10-3 and J usage is TRBJ2-5; 7 bases align to TRBD1. The V gene's germline CDR1 is ENHRY and CDR2 SYGVKD. CDR3 length: 13 amino acids. V shed 4 bases, J shed 5 bases, and the junction held 4 bases outside the gene matches. The CDR3 nucleotides read TGTGCCATCAGTGTCCAGGGGGACGAGACCCAGTACTTC. Protein product: CAISVQGDETQYF.